Listed here are 26 T cell receptor beta chains from one sample, sequenced in a study of Tregs in tolerant kidney transplant recipients. Sequencing was performed with immunoSEQ multiplex PCR; in TCRdb, only in-frame clones are kept and a portion is missing. The sample totals roughly 23,000 clones. Related graft donors supplied nonmyeloablative bone marrow transplants, and mixed chimerism was transient. This specimen was CD4+ T cells from blood (PBMCs), taken 6 months after the transplant. These receptors were taken from a human patient who received a combined kidney and bone marrow transplant. Some T cells may be transferred from the graft donor.

Notes on this clone: The DNA ends 3 residues before the CDR3 does, and the rest of the CDR3 is filled in from the germline J gene. The chain combines TRBV19 with TRBJ2-3; TRBD2 agrees at 8 bases. V gave up 7 bases and J gave up 3 bases; unmatched junction bases: 9. Germline CDR1 LNHDA, CDR2 SQIVND (reference sequence). This CDR3 spans 15 amino acids. Partial CDR3 DNA: TGTGCCAGTACCCAGCGGGGGAGGAGGACAGATACG. Encoded protein: CASTQRGRRTDT. The entire CDR3 protein is CASTQRGRRTDTQYF.

A remark on this clone: The read gets to within 3 residues of the CDR3 end, and the germline J gene fills in the rest. The chain is built from TRBV18 and TRBJ1-2; 9 nucleotides match TRBD1. The CDR3 has 13 amino acids. Germline lookup yields CDR1 KGHSH and CDR2 LQKENI. CDR3 loop: CASSPVDRGSYTF. The covered CDR3 bases are TGTGCCAGCTCACCAGTTGACAGGGGGAGC. The full variable domain, rest sourced from reference TRBV18 and TRBJ1-2, is NAGVMQNPRHLVRRRGQEARLRCSPMKGHSHVYWYRQLPEEGLKFMVYLQKENIIDESGMPKERFSAEFPKEGPSILRIQQVVRGDSAAYFCASSPVDRGSYTFGSGTRLTVV.

With respect to this clone: The CDR3 extends 3 residues past the end of the read, so its final part is completed from the germline J gene. This chain links TRBV5-5 with TRBJ1-6, with D possibly matching TRBD1 (6 bases). Trimming left V 0 bases short and J 9 bases short, with 13 bases between. The CDR3 runs 15 residues. Germline CDR1 is SGHKS and CDR2 is YYEKEE (reference sequence). The CDR3 bases that were read are TGTGCCAGCAGCTTGGTGGCAGGGGCGAGTTCACCC. Translation gives CASSLVAGASSP. The full CDR3 is CASSLVAGASSPLHF.

Remarks on this clone: The CDR3 end falls 3 residues outside the read, so it is completed with the germline J gene. The chain couples TRBV10-1 to TRBJ2-5; D ambiguous. CDR3 size: 14 residues. V was clipped by 3 bases and J by 3 bases, with 11 bases between them. Germline CDR1 is WNHNN and CDR2 is SYGVQD (reference sequence). The part of the CDR3 DNA that was read is TGCGCCAGCAGTGACGGCCTAGTTGAAGAGACC. Translating it yields CASSDGLVEET. The full CDR3 sequence reads CASSDGLVEETQYF.

Of note for this clone: The read ends 3 residues early relative to the CDR3; the germline J gene fills the gap. The rearrangement uses TRBV20-1 and TRBJ1-5; the D is unclear. Germline V lookup: CDR1 DFQATT, CDR2 SNEGSKA (reference sequence). CDR3 length: 14 amino acids. V shed 0 bases and J shed 2 bases, with 8 bases lying between them. The CDR3 reads CSARDGGGNQPQHF. Incomplete CDR3 DNA: TGCAGTGCTAGAGATGGCGGAGGCAATCAGCCC.

Details on this clone: The CDR3 goes on 3 residues after the read ends, and that part is filled in from the germline J gene. The V gene is TRBV18, the J gene TRBJ2-4, with a weak D call TRBD2 (5 bases). Germline V gene lookup returns CDR1 KGHSH and CDR2 LQKENI. This CDR3 has 12 residues. The CDR3 is CASSRRVGIQYF. The sequenced part of the CDR3 DNA is TGTGCCAGCTCAAGGCGGGTTGGGATT.

Worth noting for this clone: The read ends 3 residues shy of where the CDR3 ends; the end is completed using the germline J gene. This rearrangement joins TRBV23-1 to TRBJ2-5; 10 nucleotides agree with TRBD1. TRBV23-1 is an open reading frame whose function is uncertain. V gave up 3 bases and J gave up 4 bases; unmatched junction bases: 5. CDR3 length equals 15 residues. CDR3: CASSHPGQGRETQYF. The part of the CDR3 DNA that was read is TGCGCCAGCAGTCATCCGGGACAGGGGAGAGAGACC.

The CDR3 protein is CAWSVDSNSPLHF. CDR3 DNA (partial): TGTGCCTGGAGTGTGGACAGTAATTCACCC. The chain has TRBV30 and TRBJ1-6; D perhaps matches TRBD1 (6 bases). Read data end 3 residues before the CDR3 end; the end is taken from the germline J gene. The V gene's germline CDR1 is GTSNPN and CDR2 SVGIG (reference sequence). The length of the CDR3 is 13 residues. V lost 0 bases and J lost 6, with 6 bases in between.

Worth noting for this clone: Read coverage stops 3 residues before the CDR3 terminus; the germline J gene supplies the remainder. The chain joins TRBV19 to TRBJ2-2, with 7 bases fitting TRBD1. Germline values: CDR1 LNHDA, CDR2 SQIVND (reference sequence). The CDR3 length is 15 residues. The J segment lost 5 bases and the V segment lost 11 bases, leaving 14 bases of the junction unmatched. The CDR3 sequence is CACSRAGGYTGELFF. The covered CDR3 bases are TGTGCCTGCTCACGGGCAGGGGGATATACCGGGGAG. Full variable domain (missing parts from reference TRBV19 and TRBJ2-2): DGGITQSPKYLFRKEGQNVTLSCEQNLNHDAMYWYRQDPGQGLRLIYYSQIVNDFQKGDIAEGYSVSREKKESFPLTVTSAQKNPTAFYLCACSRAGGYTGELFFGEGSRLTVL.

Worth noting for this clone: The read stops 3 residues short of the end of the CDR3; the missing end is completed from the germline J gene. The V call is TRBV6-2 or TRBV6-3, the J call TRBJ1-1, with 11 nucleotides matching TRBD1. The V segment lost 6 bases and the J segment 1 base; nucleotides outside the gene matches: 10. In germline, CDR1 is MNHEY, CDR2 SVGEGT. The CDR3 runs 17 residues. The CDR3 bases that were read are TGTGCCAGCAGACCAAACCGGGACAGGGGGAGGAACACTGAA. Protein product: CASRPNRDRGRNTE. In full, the CDR3 reads CASRPNRDRGRNTEAFF.

As for this clone: The read ends 3 residues before the CDR3 terminus; that terminus is restored from the germline J gene. This chain uses TRBV5-4 with TRBJ2-4; TRBD1 might be the D (6 bases). The CDR3 sequence is 15 residues long. The germline V and J ends were trimmed by 4 bases and 0 bases, with 11 bases remaining between them. Germline lookup yields CDR1 SGHNT and CDR2 YYREEE (reference sequence). The CDR3 protein is CASSRDTLAKNIQYF. CDR3 DNA (partial): TGTGCCAGCAGCCGGGACACACTAGCCAAAAACATT.

As for this clone: The CDR3 extends 3 residues past the end of the read, so its final part is completed from the germline J gene. The chain links TRBV14 to TRBJ2-1; no clear D. This CDR3 region has 12 residues. V was clipped by 4 bases and J by 8 bases, with 9 bases between them. Germline V gene lookup returns CDR1 SGHDN and CDR2 FVKESK. CDR3 residues: CASSRGRYEQFF. The DNA read from the CDR3 is TGTGCCAGCAGCCGCGGCCGGTATGAG.

This clone shows up as medium-sized by frequency. The missing CDR3 end, 3 residues past where the read stops, is filled in from the germline J gene. The chain recombines TRBV6-4 with TRBJ2-1, with D possibly TRBD1 on 5 matching bases. Trimming took 0 bases from V and 8 from J, leaving 11 bases between them. The CDR3 length is 14 residues. CDR1 is MRHNA, CDR2 SNTAGT, per germline. CDR3 bases read: TGTGCCAGCAGTGACTCTGGCTGGGGCGATGAG. Its translation is CASSDSGWGDE. In full, the CDR3 is CASSDSGWGDEQFF.

Of note for this clone: The CDR3 extends 3 residues past the end of the read, so its final part is completed from the germline J gene. This chain uses TRBV20-1 with TRBJ1-4, with 7 nucleotides matching TRBD1. The CDR3 runs 16 residues. The V and J ends lost 6 bases and 0 bases, in that order; junction bases with no gene match: 10. Germline V gives CDR1 DFQATT, CDR2 SNEGSKA (reference sequence). Incomplete CDR3 DNA: TGCAGTGCCAAAACAGGGGAACCGTCAACTAATGAAAAA. This codes for CSAKTGEPSTNEK. The full CDR3 reads CSAKTGEPSTNEKLFF.

As to this clone: The read is 3 residues too short to cover the CDR3 end, so that end is filled in from the germline J gene. V usage is TRBV6-4 and J usage is TRBJ1-2; D gene unclear. The CDR3 has 12 amino acids. In germline, CDR1 is MRHNA, CDR2 SNTAGT. CDR3 DNA (partial): TGTGCCAACGTCCGGGGAGGCGGAGGC. It codes for CANVRGGGG. The entire CDR3 reads CANVRGGGGYTF.

In the case of this clone: The read falls 3 residues short of the CDR3 end, and the missing part is taken from the germline J gene. This sequence joins TRBV7-7 and TRBJ2-5, with D possibly matching TRBD2 (5 bases). V was pared by 4 bases and J by 5 bases, with 20 bases between. CDR3 length: 16 residues. CDR1 and CDR2 from the germline V gene are SSHAT and FNYEAQ (reference sequence). The CDR3 loop reads CASSSSTGKGGETQYF. Incomplete CDR3 DNA: TGTGCCAGCAGCTCCAGTACGGGGAAGGGTGGGGAGACC.

Note on this clone: From the germline J gene comes the end of the CDR3, since the read stops 3 residues before it. This rearrangement joins TRBV7-9 to TRBJ2-1, with TRBD2 matching 12 bases. Germline lookup yields CDR1 SEHNR and CDR2 FQNEAQ (reference sequence). J lost 8 bases, V lost 3 bases, and 5 bases had no gene match. The CDR3 extends over 15 amino acids. The CDR3 loop reads CASSFGLAGSDEQFF. The sequenced CDR3 bases are TGTGCCAGCAGCTTTGGACTAGCGGGATCAGATGAG.

As for this clone: The read ends 3 residues early relative to the CDR3; the germline J gene fills the gap. V gene TRBV11-2 combines with J gene TRBJ2-5; 11 bases are a match to TRBD2. Germline loops: CDR1 SGHAT, CDR2 FQNNGV. The V segment lost 2 bases and the J segment 2 bases; nucleotides outside the gene matches: 1. This CDR3 has 15 residues. The CDR3 sequence: CASSLLAGGQETQYF. The sequenced part of the CDR3 DNA is TGTGCCAGCAGCTTATTAGCGGGGGGGCAAGAGACC.

About this clone itself: The observed sequence ends 3 residues before the CDR3 terminus, with the missing tail filled in from the germline J gene. The chain is built from TRBV19 and TRBJ1-2; 8 bases agree with TRBD1. Trimming cost V 7 bases and J 4 bases; bases outside gene matches: 8. The V gene's germline CDR1 is LNHDA and CDR2 SQIVND (reference sequence). The CDR3 contains 14 residues. The CDR3 sequence is CASKGPQGVYGYTF. Partial CDR3 DNA: TGTGCCAGTAAGGGACCACAGGGGGTCTATGGC.

Comments on this clone: The CDR3 is cut off 3 residues early in the read; its end comes from the germline J gene. The J gene is TRBJ2-1, the V gene TRBV14, with D perhaps matching TRBD1 or TRBD2 (5 bases each). CDR1 is SGHDN, CDR2 FVKESK, per germline. The CDR3 loop spans 14 amino acids. The V and J ends lost 7 bases and 0 bases respectively, with 10 bases between them. The CDR3 loop reads CASNPGSSYNEQFF. CDR3 DNA (partial): TGTGCCAGCAACCCAGGGAGCTCCTACAATGAG.

In the case of this clone: The read falls 3 residues short of the CDR3 end, and the missing part is taken from the germline J gene. The rearrangement links TRBV7-2 to TRBJ2-5; a possible D gene is TRBD1 (5 bases). Germline V gene data show CDR1 as SGHTA and CDR2 as FQGNSA. The CDR3 spans 15 residues. Trimming took 5 bases from V and 5 from J, leaving 18 bases between them. CDR3 DNA, as far as it was read: TGTGCCAGCAGCCCAAGGGCCTCAGGGTGGGAGACC. It specifies CASSPRASGWET. The entire CDR3 protein reads CASSPRASGWETQYF.

As regards this clone: The read falls 3 residues short of the CDR3 end, and the missing part is taken from the germline J gene. V usage is TRBV19 and J usage is TRBJ2-2; a weak D match, TRBD1 (6 bases). Germline CDR1 LNHDA, CDR2 SQIVND (reference sequence). CDR3 length: 15 amino acids. V was cut by 4 bases and J by 6 bases, with 15 bases left in between. The sequenced part of the CDR3 DNA is TGTGCCAGTAGTACCCCAGGGGAAGTAGCCGGGGAG. Protein: CASSTPGEVAGE. The full CDR3 protein reads CASSTPGEVAGELFF.

To note about this clone: The read halts 3 residues ahead of the CDR3 end, with the missing end drawn from the germline J gene. J is TRBJ2-7 and V is TRBV7-6; 9 bases fit TRBD1. The CDR3 has 15 residues. V was pared by 4 bases and J by 5 bases, with 9 bases of the junction left unmatched. The germline gives CDR1 SGHVS, CDR2 FNYEAQ. CDR3 in amino acids: CASSYSGTGYHEQYF. Incomplete CDR3 DNA: TGTGCCAGCAGCTACTCCGGGACAGGGTACCACGAG.

Points on this clone: The observed sequence ends 3 residues before the CDR3 terminus, with the missing tail filled in from the germline J gene. J is TRBJ1-2 and V is TRBV6-1; no firm D call. CDR1 MNHNS and CDR2 SASEGT come from the germline V gene. CDR3 length equals 15 residues. The germline V and J ends were trimmed by 0 bases and 2 bases, with 10 bases remaining between them. Incomplete CDR3 DNA: TGTGCCAGCAGTGAAGCCCTGGGCAGGAACTATGGC. It encodes CASSEALGRNYG. In full, the CDR3 reads CASSEALGRNYGYTF.

Note on this clone: The read is 3 residues too short to cover the CDR3 end, so that end is filled in from the germline J gene. The gene calls are TRBV2 and TRBJ1-4; tentatively, D is TRBD1 (6 bases). CDR1 SNHLY and CDR2 FYNNEI come from the germline V gene. There are 13 residues in the CDR3. V lost 4 bases and J 5 bases, leaving 8 bases between the germline ends. CDR3 sequence reads: CASSVDRNEKLFF. The part of the CDR3 DNA that was read is TGTGCCAGCAGTGTGGACAGAAATGAAAAA.

Comments on this clone: The read ends 3 residues shy of where the CDR3 ends; the end is completed using the germline J gene. This chain uses TRBV18 with TRBJ1-2; weak D call: TRBD1 (6 bases). Germline lookup yields CDR1 KGHSH and CDR2 LQKENI. V lost 4 bases and J lost 4, with 13 bases in between. The CDR3 consists of 14 residues. The chain's CDR3 is CASSQSGGGYGYTF. The CDR3 DNA, read in part, is TGTGCCAGCTCACAATCGGGAGGGGGCTATGGC.